These T cell receptor beta chains were read from a single sample in a study of blood T cell repertoires in COVID-19. The method was immunoSEQ multiplex PCR; TCRdb's version includes in-frame clones alone and lacks a portion of them. The sample contains under 200,000 clones, roughly 80% of which appear only once. The source material was peripheral blood. Receptors were obtained from a human donor in a cohort sampled during active COVID-19. Each CDR3 is given with its conserved first and last residue. Size is stated for part of the rows, as once, few or many counts, or as a class when the clone is expanded.

NA | TRBJ2-1 | TRBV7-3 | CASSLLAGSYNEQFF
few | TRBJ2-7 | TRBV7-8 | CASSPRTSGPYEQYF
NA | TRBJ2-5 | TRBV3-1/TRBV3-2 | CASSQGSGDQETQYF
once | TRBJ1-5 | TRBV7-7 | CASSRTGTPPQYSNQPQHF
few | TRBJ2-7 | TRBV3-1/TRBV3-2 | CASSGTARSYEQYF
NA | TRBJ1-6 | TRBV6-5 | CASRDTGQNSPLHF
NA | TRBJ2-7 | TRBV29-1 | CSAAGTGISYEQYF
NA | TRBJ1-6 | TRBV6-5 | CATGGGQPNSPLHF
NA | TRBJ2-5 | TRBV20-1 | CSASADRGFEETQYF
NA | TRBJ2-6 | TRBV19 | CASSTFSGANVLTF
NA | TRBJ1-1 | TRBV5-4 | CASSLGADNTEAFF
NA | TRBJ2-5 | TRBV3-1/TRBV3-2 | CASSQVDRAETQYF
NA | TRBJ1-6 | TRBV6-2/TRBV6-3 | CASSFGQTYNSPLHF
NA | TRBJ1-1 | TRBV7-2 | CASSLDRMNTEAFF
NA | TRBJ1-4 | TRBV5-1 | CASSFTGENEKLFF
NA | TRBJ1-5 | TRBV19 | CASSSDRGSQPQHF
NA | TRBJ2-1 | TRBV5-6 | CASSAARGRSYNEQFF
NA | TRBJ1-1 | TRBV7-2 | CASSLYGENTEAFF
NA | TRBJ1-2 | TRBV3-1/TRBV3-2 | CASSSARGGGNYGYTF
NA | TRBJ2-7 | TRBV6-5 | CASSYVGAGYEQYF
NA | TRBJ1-2 | TRBV12-3/TRBV12-4 | CASSRNSFYGYTF
NA | TRBJ2-6 | TRBV5-1 | CASSLSDINSGANVLTF
few | TRBJ2-7 | TRBV13 | CASSPGTSQAEQYF
NA | TRBJ2-5 | TRBV6-2/TRBV6-3 | CASSSGTSGQETQYF
NA | TRBJ2-3 | TRBV6-2/TRBV6-3 | CASRPNSPGWGTDTQYF
few | TRBJ2-7 | TRBV13 | CASSGSPGGEQYF
NA | TRBJ2-2 | TRBV9 | CASSVGGLAGELFF
NA | TRBJ2-7 | TRBV19 | CASSIAYSRLSYEQYF
NA | TRBJ1-3 | TRBV7-2 | CASSLAPRGGGAGNTIYF
NA | TRBJ2-1 | TRBV27 | CASRPLGEANEQFF
NA | TRBJ2-7 | TRBV9 | CASSVASTDDRAEQYF